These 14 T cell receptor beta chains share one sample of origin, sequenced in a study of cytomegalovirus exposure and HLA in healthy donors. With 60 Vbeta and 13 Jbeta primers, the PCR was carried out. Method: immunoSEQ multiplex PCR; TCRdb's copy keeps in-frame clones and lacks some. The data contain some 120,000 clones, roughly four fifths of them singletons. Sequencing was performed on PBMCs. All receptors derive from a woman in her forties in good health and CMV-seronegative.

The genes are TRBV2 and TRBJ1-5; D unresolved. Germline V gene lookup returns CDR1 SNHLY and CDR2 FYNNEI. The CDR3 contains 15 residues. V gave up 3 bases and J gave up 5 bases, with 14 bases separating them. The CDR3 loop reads CASSEGGEVYQPQHF. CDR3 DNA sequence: TGTGCCAGCAGTGAGGGTGGAGAAGTTTATCAGCCCCAGCATTTT. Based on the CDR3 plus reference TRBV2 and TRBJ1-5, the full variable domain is EPEVTQTPSHQVTQMGQEVILRCVPISNHLYFYWYRQILGQKVEFLVSFYNNEISEKSEIFDDQFSVERPDGSNFTLKIRSTKLEDSAMYFCASSEGGEVYQPQHFGDGTRLSIL.

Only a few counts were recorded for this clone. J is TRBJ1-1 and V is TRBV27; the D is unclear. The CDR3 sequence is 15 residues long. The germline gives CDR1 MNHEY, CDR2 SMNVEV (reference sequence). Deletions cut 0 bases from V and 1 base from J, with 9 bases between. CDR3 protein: CASSLSPEWNTEAFF. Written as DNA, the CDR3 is TGTGCCAGCAGTTTATCCCCGGAGTGGAACACTGAAGCTTTCTTT.

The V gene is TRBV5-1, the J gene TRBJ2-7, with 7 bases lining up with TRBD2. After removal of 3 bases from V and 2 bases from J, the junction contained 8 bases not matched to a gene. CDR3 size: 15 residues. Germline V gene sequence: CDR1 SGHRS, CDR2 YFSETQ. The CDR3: CASSWTSSGPYEQYF. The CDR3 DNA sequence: TGCGCCAGCAGCTGGACCTCTAGCGGCCCCTACGAGCAGTACTTC.

The CDR3 DNA follows: TGTGCCAGCAGCCCTTCCGCGGGGAACTATGGCTACACCTTC. Translated, it gives CASSPSAGNYGYTF. This sequence joins TRBV11-2 and TRBJ1-2; D is undetermined. Trimming removed 5 bases from V and 2 bases from J, with 12 bases in between. The germline V gene encodes CDR1 SGHAT and CDR2 FQNNGV. The CDR3 length is 14 residues.

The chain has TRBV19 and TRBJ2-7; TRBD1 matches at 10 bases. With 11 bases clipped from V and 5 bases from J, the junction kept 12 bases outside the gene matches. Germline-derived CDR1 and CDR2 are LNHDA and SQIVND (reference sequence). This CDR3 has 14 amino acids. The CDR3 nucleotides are TGTGCCTCGGAGACGGGGACAGGGGTTAACGAGCAGTACTTC. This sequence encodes CASETGTGVNEQYF. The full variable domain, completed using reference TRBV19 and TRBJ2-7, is DGGITQSPKYLFRKEGQNVTLSCEQNLNHDAMYWYRQDPGQGLRLIYYSQIVNDFQKGDIAEGYSVSREKKESFPLTVTSAQKNPTAFYLCASETGTGVNEQYFGPGTRLTVT.

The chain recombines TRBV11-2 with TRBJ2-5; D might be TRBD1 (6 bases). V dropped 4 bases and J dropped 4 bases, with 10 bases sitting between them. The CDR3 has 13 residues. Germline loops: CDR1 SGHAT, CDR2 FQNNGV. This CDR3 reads CASSSYRVETQYF. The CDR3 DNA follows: TGTGCCAGCAGCTCATACAGGGTAGAGACCCAGTACTTC.

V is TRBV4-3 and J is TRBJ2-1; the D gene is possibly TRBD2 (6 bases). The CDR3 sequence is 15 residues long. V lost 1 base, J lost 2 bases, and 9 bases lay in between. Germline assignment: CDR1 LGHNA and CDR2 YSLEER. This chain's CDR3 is CASSQGGGTYNEQFF. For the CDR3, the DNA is TGCGCCAGCAGCCAAGGAGGCGGGACCTACAATGAGCAGTTCTTC.

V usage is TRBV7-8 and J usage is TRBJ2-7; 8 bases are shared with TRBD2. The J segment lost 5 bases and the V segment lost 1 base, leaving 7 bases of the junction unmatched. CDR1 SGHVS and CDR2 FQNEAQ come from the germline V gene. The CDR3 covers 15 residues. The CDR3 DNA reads TGTGCCAGCAGCTTAGAGGGACTAGTTCTAGACGAGCAGTACTTC. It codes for CASSLEGLVLDEQYF.

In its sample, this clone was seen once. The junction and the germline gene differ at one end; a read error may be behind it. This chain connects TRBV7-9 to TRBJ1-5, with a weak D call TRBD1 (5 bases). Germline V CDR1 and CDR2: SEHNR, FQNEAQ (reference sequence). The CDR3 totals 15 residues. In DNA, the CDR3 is TGTTCCAGCAGCTCATCGGGGCCGGGGGAAAAGCCCCAGCATTTT. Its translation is CSSSSSGPGEKPQHF. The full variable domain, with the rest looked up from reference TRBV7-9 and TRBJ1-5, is DTGVSQNPRHKITKRGQNVTFRCDPISEHNRLYWYRQTLGQGPEFLTYFQNEAQLEKSRLLSDRFSAERPKGSFSTLEIQRTEQGDSAMYLCSSSSSGPGEKPQHFGDGTRLSIL.

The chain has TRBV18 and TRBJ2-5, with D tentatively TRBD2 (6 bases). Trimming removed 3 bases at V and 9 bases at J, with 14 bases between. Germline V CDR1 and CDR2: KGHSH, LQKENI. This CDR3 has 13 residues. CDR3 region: CASSPEGLGAQYF. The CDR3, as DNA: TGTGCCAGCTCACCGGAGGGCCTTGGGGCCCAGTACTTC.

In nucleotides, the CDR3 is TGTGCCAGTAGCCCCTCCGAAACAGGCAGCACTGAAGCTTTCTTT. Protein: CASSPSETGSTEAFF. The chain recombines TRBV19 with TRBJ1-1; TRBD1 is a possible D gene (5 bases). In germline, CDR1 is LNHDA, CDR2 SQIVND (reference sequence). The V gene lost 6 bases and the J gene lost 4 bases, with 18 bases spanning the gap. This CDR3 contains 15 residues.

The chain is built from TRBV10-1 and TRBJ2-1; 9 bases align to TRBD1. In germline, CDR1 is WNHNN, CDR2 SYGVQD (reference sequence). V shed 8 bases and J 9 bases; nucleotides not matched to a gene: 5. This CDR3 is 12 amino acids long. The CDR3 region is CASGEQGAEQFF. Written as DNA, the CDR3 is TGCGCCAGCGGAGAACAGGGGGCTGAGCAGTTCTTC.

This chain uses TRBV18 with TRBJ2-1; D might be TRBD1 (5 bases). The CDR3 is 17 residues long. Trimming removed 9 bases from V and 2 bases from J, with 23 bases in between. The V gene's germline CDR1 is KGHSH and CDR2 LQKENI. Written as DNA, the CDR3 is TGTGCCAGTTCGATCATGGGCCTCAGGGAAACCTACAATGAGCAGTTCTTC. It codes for CASSIMGLRETYNEQFF.

CDR3 in DNA: TGTGCCAGCACAAGGCAGCTAGGCAATGAGCAGTTCTTC. Its translation is CASTRQLGNEQFF. The V call is TRBV2, the J call TRBJ2-1; D gene ambiguous. Trimming removed 7 bases at V and 6 bases at J, with 13 bases between. Germline CDR1 SNHLY, CDR2 FYNNEI. The CDR3 spans 13 residues.